This note documents a single TCR beta chain sequence. Its target antigen remains unknown. Base qualities were left out, and no much larger clone turns up one base away. Receptor amplification or capture employed the immunoSEQ multiplex PCR assay. To provide template for TCR sequencing, every sample had RNA extracted and reverse transcribed into cDNA. SuperScript III was used to make first-strand cDNA, primed with a 2:1 mix of oligo-dT and random hexamers. A synthetic immune receptor repertoire was used to assess amplification bias, and residual bias was removed computationally. The study's own analysis went as follows. Raw reads were preprocessed to remove errors, and CDR3 was defined according to IMGT conventions as the region from the conserved cysteine to phenylalanine. To get clonality, Shannon entropy was normalized by log2 of the number of productive unique TCRs and the result was subtracted from 1. Scalp TCRbeta sequences were cross-referenced with sorted blood CD4 and CD8 repertoires so that the CD4 or CD8 identity of scalp clones could be inferred. TCRdb obtained this table from immuneACCESS and retained in-frame rearrangements with V and J assigned. These tables miss some clones; where compared with another copy, unresolved V genes account for less than half of the shortfall, and the remainder is unexplained. D and trimming were read from the DNA, whereas the V and J calls and clone size are those reported in that table. For this sample there are 100,000 to 120,000 clones; under 65% appear just once. 20% to 30% of the sample is held by the ten biggest clonotypes.

V drops 3 bases and J drops 0 bases, leaving 11 bases in between. Reading from cysteine to phenylalanine, the CDR3 counts 16 amino acids. CDR3 DNA is the only sequence kept; it has 48 bases, read in frame from the first base. As encoded in the germline V gene (reference sequence), CDR1 is LNHNV while CDR2 is YYDKDF. This sample is drawn from a study of CD8+ T cells in alopecia areata (dated by TCRdb to 2016 to 2019). With respect to the entire study: The study used high-throughput TCRbeta sequencing to examine T cell clonal expansion in alopecia areata, in both the C3H/HeJ mouse model and human patients. RNA was extracted with the PAXgene miRNA kit for fixed scalp, the miRNeasy kit for PBMCs, and the RNeasy kit for mouse skin. TCRbeta CDR3 regions were amplified by immunoSEQ multiplex PCR with 35 Vbeta forward and 13 Jbeta reverse primers. Scalp clonality was compared across normal scalp (n=4), patchy alopecia areata scalp (n=8), and alopecia totalis/universalis scalp (n=8). Scalp tissue and sorted CD4+ and CD8+ peripheral blood T cells from patchy and totalis/universalis alopecia areata patients and from healthy controls were covered by human TCRbeta sequencing.

General conclusions and limits of the study: Resident alphabeta T cells in normal human skin are also sequenced, complicating scalp TCR repertoire analysis, unlike mouse skin dominated by gammadelta T cells. Compared with normal scalp, lesional scalp, particularly in alopecia totalis/universalis, had higher clonality and more expanded CD8+ clones, which suggests antigenic drive. Compared with mice, TCR sequences shared between patients were less clear, possibly partly because of HLA diversity across the patient population.

Lesional scalp punch biopsies and peripheral blood were obtained from alopecia areata patients. PBMCs were isolated by density centrifugation and stained for CD3, CD4 and CD8, after which CD4+ and CD8+ T cells were sorted on a FACSAria. Alopecia areata patients who were not treated were recruited through a multicenter biomarker study. For about 5 biomarker-study patients, blood CD8+ T cells were further sorted into NKG2D-low and NKG2D-high fractions. Sequenced material: NKG2D-low CD8+ T cells sorted from blood. The meaning of the sample's cell subset or site label: sorted CD8+ NKG2D-low blood T cells. The clonotype comes from a human donor with alopecia areata. The rearranged chain carries TRBV15 and TRBJ2-2; TRBD1 is perhaps the D gene, given 6 matching bases. The DNA reads as follows: TGTGCCACCAGCAGCCGGGACACACCGAACACCGGGGAGCTGTTTTTT. Protein translation: CATSSRDTPNTGELFF.